These 21 T cell receptor beta chains came from one sample sequenced in a study of T cell responses to AZD1222 COVID-19 vaccine (dated by TCRdb to the early 2020s). The sample's time point label, decoded: baseline before first vaccination. Libraries were made using the immunoSEQ multiplex PCR assay. Not all clones reach the TCRdb copy of this immuneACCESS table, which keeps in-frame sequences only. Checked studies attribute under half of the gap to unresolved V genes and leave the rest unexplained. The sample yields 100,000 to 150,000 clones; about 85% were counted once. The ten largest clonotypes hold 1.5% of the sample. The sample was peripheral blood, taken on day 0 of AZD1222 vaccination. These TCRs come from an adult in good health.

The chain uses TRBV19 and TRBJ2-1; 10 bases map to TRBD2. J was trimmed by 2 bases and V by 6 bases; bases with no gene match: 7. Germline V lookup: CDR1 LNHDA, CDR2 SQIVND (reference sequence). The CDR3 sequence is 16 residues long. The CDR3 here is CASRESGGATYNEQFF. In DNA, the CDR3 is TGTGCCAGTAGGGAGAGCGGGGGGGCCACCTACAATGAGCAGTTCTTC.

The V and J genes are TRBV7-9 and TRBJ2-7, with D unresolved. V was shortened by 2 bases and J by 4 bases, with 9 bases between the two germline ends. This CDR3 has 13 amino acids. Germline CDR1 and CDR2: SEHNR and FQNEAQ (reference sequence). The CDR3 nucleotides read TGTGCCAGCAGCTTACAGCCTCATTACGAGCAGTACTTC. This translates into CASSLQPHYEQYF.

The chain couples TRBV19 to TRBJ1-2; perhaps TRBD1 as D (5 bases). In germline, CDR1 is LNHDA, CDR2 SQIVND (reference sequence). CDR3 size: 14 residues. Between the trimmed V and J ends, which lost 4 bases and 3 bases, there was a span of 12 bases. CDR3 in DNA: TGTGCCAGTAGTAAAAGGACATCTTACTATGGCTACACCTTC. It specifies CASSKRTSYYGYTF.

The chain links TRBV7-3 to TRBJ2-7, with D maybe TRBD1 (6 bases). The germline V gene encodes CDR1 SGHTA and CDR2 FQGTGA. This CDR3 comprises 15 residues. The V end lost 0 bases, the J end lost 3 bases, and 12 bases lay between the germline ends. CDR3 DNA: TGTGCCAGCAGCTTAACGGCGGAAGGGGGCTACGAGCAGTACTTC. Protein sequence: CASSLTAEGGYEQYF.

This clone was counted only a few times. The rearrangement joins TRBV2 to TRBJ1-2; D may be TRBD1 (6 bases). This CDR3 is 14 amino acids long. The germline CDR1 and CDR2 sequences are SNHLY and FYNNEI. Trimming cost V 6 bases and J 4 bases, with 15 bases left between them. The CDR3 here is CASSEDSYSYGYTF. In nucleotides, the CDR3 is TGTGCCAGCAGCGAGGACAGTTACAGCTATGGCTACACCTTC.

V usage is TRBV5-1 and J usage is TRBJ2-1; D remains ambiguous. This CDR3 has 13 amino acids. Germline-derived CDR1 and CDR2 are SGHRS and YFSETQ. The V gene lost 7 bases and the J gene lost 4 bases, with 12 bases spanning the gap. CDR3 bases: TGCGCCAGCTCTTCGGGCACATACAATGAGCAGTTCTTC. Protein product: CASSSGTYNEQFF.

The chain combines TRBV19 with TRBJ1-5; the D is unclear. V lost 6 bases and J lost 6, with 15 bases in between. The CDR3 totals 14 residues. Germline lookup yields CDR1 LNHDA and CDR2 SQIVND (reference sequence). The CDR3 region is CASRRTSTGQPQHF. The CDR3, as DNA: TGTGCCAGTAGGAGGACCTCCACGGGTCAGCCCCAGCATTTT.

The chain links TRBV5-1 to TRBJ2-7; TRBD1 matches 7 bases. The CDR3 has 17 residues. Trimming at V came to 4 bases and at J to 5 bases, leaving 18 bases not matched to a gene. Germline V CDR1 and CDR2: SGHRS, YFSETQ. CDR3 DNA sequence: TGCGCCAGCAGCCCCGAGGGGGCTTGGGGAGCCTTCGACGAGCAGTACTTC. Residues: CASSPEGAWGAFDEQYF.

In DNA form, the CDR3 reads TGTGCCAGCAGTTTTTCGGCGAGGGCGCATGGCTACACCTTC. This gives the protein CASSFSARAHGYTF. The chain links TRBV28 to TRBJ1-2; D is ambiguous. This CDR3 spans 14 amino acids. The V end lost 3 bases, the J end lost 6 bases, and 14 bases lay between the germline ends. CDR1 is MDHEN, CDR2 SYDVKM, per germline.

This chain's CDR3 is CSASAHGQYWSFANTGELFF. In DNA form, the CDR3 reads TGCAGTGCTAGTGCCCACGGACAGTATTGGTCCTTCGCGAACACCGGGGAGCTGTTTTTT. V is TRBV20-1 and J is TRBJ2-2, with a weak D call TRBD1 (6 bases). The V and J ends lost 3 bases and 0 bases respectively, with 26 bases between them. This CDR3 is 20 amino acids long. CDR1 is DFQATT, CDR2 SNEGSKA, per germline (reference sequence).

V gene TRBV27 combines with J gene TRBJ1-6; D unresolved. The CDR3 spans 15 residues. The germline V and J ends were trimmed by 7 bases and 9 bases, with 19 bases remaining between them. CDR1 and CDR2 (germline): MNHEY, SMNVEV (reference sequence). The CDR3 region is CASKQNSFLFSPLHF. DNA for the CDR3: TGTGCCAGCAAACAAAACAGTTTCTTATTTTCACCCCTCCACTTT.

The CDR3 loop reads CASSLVGRANTGELFF. DNA of the CDR3: TGTGCCAGCAGCTTAGTGGGGAGAGCGAACACCGGGGAGCTGTTTTTT. This chain joins TRBV13 and TRBJ2-2; perhaps TRBD2 as D (5 bases). The CDR3 totals 16 residues. Germline V gene data show CDR1 as PRHDT and CDR2 as FYEKMQ (reference sequence). V lost 1 base, J lost 0 bases, and 9 bases lay in between. The variable domain in full, with the rest retrieved from reference TRBV13 and TRBJ2-2, is AAGVIQSPRHLIKEKRETATLKCYPIPRHDTVYWYQQGPGQDPQFLISFYEKMQSDKGSIPDRFSAQQFSDYHSELNMSSLELGDSALYFCASSLVGRANTGELFFGEGSRLTVL.

This chain uses TRBV6-6 with TRBJ2-3; D assignment may be TRBD1 or TRBD2 (5 bases each). V lost 2 bases and J 0 bases, leaving 6 bases between the germline ends. Germline V lookup: CDR1 MNHNY, CDR2 SVGAGI (reference sequence). This CDR3 is built from 14 residues. The CDR3 region has the DNA TGTGCCAGCAGTTACGGGGACAGCACAGATACGCAGTATTTT. It specifies CASSYGDSTDTQYF.

This sequence joins TRBV28 and TRBJ2-1; TRBD2 is a possible D gene (6 bases). The CDR3 is made up of 14 amino acids. The V gene's germline CDR1 is MDHEN and CDR2 SYDVKM. Trimming cost V 7 bases and J 3 bases, with 13 bases left between them. CDR3 amino acids: CASTSPGGYNEQFF. The DNA for the CDR3 is TGTGCCAGCACTTCCCCCGGGGGCTACAATGAGCAGTTCTTC.

This clone was counted only a few times. The V gene is TRBV5-6, the J gene TRBJ2-7; D might be TRBD2 (5 bases). The CDR3 runs to 15 residues. Per germline, CDR1 SGHDT and CDR2 YYEEEE. Trimming shortened V by 5 bases and J by 2 bases, and 17 bases separated the two germline ends. The CDR3 DNA follows: TGTGCCAGCAGATCCGGGCGCCGGGGTCCCTACGAGCAGTACTTC. Encoded protein: CASRSGRRGPYEQYF.

The chain couples TRBV7-2 to TRBJ1-2; weak D call: TRBD1 (5 bases). The V end was cut by 5 bases, the J end by 7 bases, with 11 bases between. Germline values: CDR1 SGHTA, CDR2 FQGNSA. The CDR3 has 12 residues. The CDR3 here is CASSETDAGYTF. The DNA of the CDR3 is TGTGCCAGCAGCGAGACAGACGCTGGCTACACCTTC.

This clone was recorded once. V gene TRBV10-3 combines with J gene TRBJ1-2, with D unclear. The V and J ends lost 3 bases and 4 bases respectively, with 6 bases between them. The CDR3 is made up of 12 amino acids. The germline V gene encodes CDR1 ENHRY and CDR2 SYGVKD. In DNA, the CDR3 is TGTGCCATCAGTGAAGAGTCCTATGGCTACACCTTC. It codes for CAISEESYGYTF.

The chain links TRBV5-1 to TRBJ2-7; D is possibly TRBD1 (6 bases). From germline, CDR1 is SGHRS and CDR2 YFSETQ. This CDR3 region has 13 residues. Trimming removed 0 bases at V and 3 bases at J, with 7 bases between. In nucleotides, the CDR3 is TGCGCCAGCAGCTTGGTAGGGGGCTACGAGCAGTACTTC. Translated, it gives CASSLVGGYEQYF.

This clone was recorded only once. The chain recombines TRBV7-9 with TRBJ2-3; D gene ambiguous. Trimming left V 4 bases short and J 2 bases short, with 13 bases between. Germline CDR1 reads SEHNR; CDR2 reads FQNEAQ (reference sequence). This CDR3 has 15 residues. The CDR3 spells CASSSVRMTTDTQYF. DNA of the CDR3: TGTGCCAGCAGCTCTGTAAGGATGACCACAGATACGCAGTATTTT.

The V gene is TRBV27, the J gene TRBJ1-1; TRBD1 agrees at 7 bases. Germline CDR1 is MNHEY and CDR2 is SMNVEV (reference sequence). V shed 2 bases and J 8 bases; nucleotides not matched to a gene: 8. The CDR3 is 14 residues long. The CDR3 coding sequence is TGTGCCAGCAGTTTAGACAGGGTGAGCTCCGAAGCTTTCTTT. Its protein is CASSLDRVSSEAFF.

The CDR3 sequence is CASSSLPGLAGVGYNEQFF. In DNA form, the CDR3 reads TGCGCCAGCAGCTCGCTTCCCGGACTAGCGGGGGTGGGATACAATGAGCAGTTCTTC. The V call is TRBV5-1, the J call TRBJ2-1, with 13 bases aligning to TRBD2. After removal of 3 bases from V and 4 bases from J, the junction contained 13 bases not matched to a gene. The germline gives CDR1 SGHRS, CDR2 YFSETQ. The CDR3 totals 19 residues.